A selection of T cell receptor beta chains follows, all from one sample in a study of spatial heterogeneity in lung cancer. TCRdb re-derived calls from the 5' RACE reads in MiXCR, one entry per CDR3 protein. The sample lists more than 30,000 distinct CDR3 sequences; about 10% were seen once. Material: PBMCs, obtained at follow-up. These receptors all stem from a female donor with early-stage non-small cell lung cancer. Each CDR3 is given with its conserved first and last residue.

CDR3 length,J gene,V gene,CDR3 protein
15,TRBJ1-3,TRBV2,CASSPGQSSGNTIYF
14,TRBJ1-1,TRBV7-2,CASSYRGSNTEAFF
15,TRBJ1-6,TRBV6-6,CASSYTGSLNSPLHF
16,TRBJ2-1,TRBV6-1,CASRGTTGLTYNEQFF
16,TRBJ2-3,TRBV10-2,CASSELGGGASDTQYF
14,TRBJ1-5,TRBV20-1,CSASRYSSNQPQHF
14,TRBJ2-6,TRBV9,CASSVVSGANVLTF
14,TRBJ1-4,TRBV4-2,CASSPGTLREKLFF
13,TRBJ2-5,TRBV4-3,CASSRGTAETQYF
14,TRBJ1-2,TRBV4-1,CASSQDNEAYGYTF
14,TRBJ2-2,TRBV2,CASSRLAGVSELFF
12,TRBJ1-2,TRBV29-1,CSVEEQSYGYTF
13,TRBJ1-1,TRBV6-1,CASRREGNTEAFF
15,TRBJ2-5,TRBV20-1,CSASRDSHTQETQYF
15,TRBJ2-2,TRBV13,CASSSGNPNTGELFF
16,TRBJ1-5,TRBV6-1,CASSAAGTGGNQPQHF
15,TRBJ2-1,TRBV5-4,CASSPGQSSYNEQFF